The 17 T cell receptor beta chains given below trace back to one sample, sequenced in a study of cytomegalovirus exposure and HLA in healthy donors. The primer mix had 60 Vbeta and 13 Jbeta primers. The table came from immunoSEQ multiplex PCR; TCRdb's copy has only in-frame clones and leaves some out. This repertoire shows nearly 110,000 clones, more than 75% found once; its top ten account for 6.1%. Sequencing input: PBMCs. These receptors all stem from a woman between 50 and 59 years old in good health and CMV-seropositive.

The chain is built from TRBV19 and TRBJ2-1; possible D gene TRBD2, 6 bases. With 7 bases removed from V and 3 bases from J, the gap between germline ends came to 7 bases. Germline V CDR1 and CDR2: LNHDA, SQIVND (reference sequence). The CDR3 covers 12 residues. CDR3 in amino acids: CASTGVYNEQFF. CDR3 nucleotide sequence: TGTGCCAGTACGGGGGTCTACAATGAGCAGTTCTTC.

This chain connects TRBV4-2 to TRBJ2-7, with TRBD2 matching 10 bases. This CDR3 spans 15 amino acids. CDR1 and CDR2 from the germline V gene are LGHNA and YNFKEQ. The V segment lost 0 bases and the J segment 4 bases; nucleotides outside the gene matches: 3. The CDR3 loop is CASSQEASGSYEQYF. For the CDR3, the DNA is TGTGCCAGCAGCCAAGAGGCTAGCGGGAGTTACGAGCAGTACTTC.

This sequence joins TRBV19 and TRBJ2-1; 15 nucleotides agree with TRBD2. J was trimmed by 7 bases and V by 6 bases; bases with no gene match: 10. This CDR3 comprises 17 residues. CDR1 LNHDA and CDR2 SQIVND come from the germline V gene (reference sequence). The CDR3 DNA reads as TGTGCCAGTAGGGGGACTAGCGGGGGGCTGGGTTGGAATGAGCAGTTCTTC. This translates into CASRGTSGGLGWNEQFF.

The chain is built from TRBV7-2 and TRBJ2-5, with TRBD2 matching over 9 bases. V was clipped by 8 bases and J by 4 bases; unmatched bases: 5. Per germline, CDR1 SGHTA and CDR2 FQGNSA. CDR3 length: 13 residues. CDR3 DNA sequence: TGTGCCAGCGGGCGGGGGGGAGGAGAGACCCAGTACTTC. Encoded protein: CASGRGGGETQYF.

This chain connects TRBV6-1 to TRBJ1-6; TRBD1 matches 9 bases. This CDR3 is 13 amino acids long. CDR1 and CDR2 from the germline V gene are MNHNS and SASEGT. V lost 6 bases, J lost 13 bases, and 7 bases stayed unmatched. CDR3 in DNA: TGTGCCAGCAGCCGGGACAGGGTAATTCCCCTCCACTTT. Its translation: CASSRDRVIPLHF.

As concerns this clone: One end of the junction is discordant with germline, which a read error may explain. The chain uses TRBV7-9 and TRBJ1-1, with a possible D match to TRBD1 (5 bases). Germline-derived CDR1 and CDR2 are SEHNR and FQNEAQ (reference sequence). The CDR3 loop spans 15 amino acids. DNA for the CDR3: TGTTCCAGCAGCTTAGCGCAAGGGGTCGGGACTGAAGCTTTCTTT. Amino acid sequence: CSSSLAQGVGTEAFF.

The sample holds a few counts of this clone. J is TRBJ1-1 and V is TRBV19; 7 bases line up with TRBD1. V lost 9 bases to trimming and J lost 5 bases; unmatched junction nucleotides: 9. CDR1 and CDR2 (germline): LNHDA, SQIVND (reference sequence). This CDR3 contains 13 residues. DNA for the CDR3: TGTGCCAGCCGACAGGGATTAGCGACTGAAGCTTTCTTT. Its protein is CASRQGLATEAFF.

The J gene is TRBJ2-5, the V gene TRBV5-4, with TRBD2 identical over 9 bases. The CDR3 is made up of 15 amino acids. Germline assignment: CDR1 SGHNT and CDR2 YYREEE (reference sequence). Trimming at V came to 4 bases and at J to 4 bases, leaving 8 bases not matched to a gene. The CDR3 nucleotides are TGTGCCAGCAGCCCGCGACTAGCGGCAGGAGAGACCCAGTACTTC. As protein: CASSPRLAAGETQYF.

For the CDR3, the DNA is TGTGCCAGCAGGCGCGGGATTCAACTCGGCTATGGCTACACCTTC. Its protein is CASRRGIQLGYGYTF. This rearrangement joins TRBV28 to TRBJ1-2; no reliable D call. V was cut by 6 bases and J by 4 bases, with 18 bases left in between. This CDR3 has 15 residues. The germline CDR1 and CDR2 sequences are MDHEN and SYDVKM.

This clone was recorded a few times. The chain is built from TRBV4-3 and TRBJ1-5, with 9 bases fitting TRBD1. CDR3 length: 17 residues. The junction had 15 bases not matched to a gene; V was cut back by 5 bases and J by 7 bases. Looked up from germline, CDR1 is LGHNA and CDR2 is YSLEER. The CDR3 here is CASSNHLGDRVVQPQHF. The CDR3 DNA follows: TGCGCCAGCAGCAACCATCTGGGGGACAGGGTGGTCCAGCCCCAGCATTTT.

This chain's CDR3 is CASSSLGGASYNEQFF. The CDR3 nucleotides are TGTGCCAGCAGCTCCCTCGGGGGGGCCTCCTACAATGAGCAGTTCTTC. This sequence joins TRBV11-1 and TRBJ2-1; TRBD2 matches at 8 bases. The ends lost 4 bases at V and 0 bases at J; junction bases unmatched: 5. Germline V gene sequence: CDR1 SGHAT, CDR2 FQDESV (reference sequence). The CDR3 spans 16 residues. The whole variable domain, remainder taken from reference TRBV11-1 and TRBJ2-1, is EAEVAQSPRYKITEKSQAVAFWCDPISGHATLYWYRQILGQGPELLVQFQDESVVDDSQLPKDRFSAERLKGVDSTLKIQPAELGDSAMYLCASSSLGGASYNEQFFGPGTRLTVL.

The chain has TRBV10-3 and TRBJ1-1, with TRBD1 identical over 7 bases. The CDR3 is 15 residues long. With V trimmed by 3 bases and J by 0 bases, 4 bases remained unmatched. Germline values: CDR1 ENHRY, CDR2 SYGVKD. The CDR3 DNA reads as TGTGCCATCAGTGACGGACAGGCCATGAACACTGAAGCTTTCTTT. It codes for CAISDGQAMNTEAFF.

As to this clone: The sample carries other DNA sequences with the same CDR3. This sequence joins TRBV7-2 and TRBJ1-1; no firm D call. In germline, CDR1 is SGHTA, CDR2 FQGNSA. The CDR3 has 13 amino acids. V was cut by 3 bases and J by 2 bases, with 7 bases left in between. CDR3 sequence: CASSFRGNTEAFF. The CDR3 region has the DNA TGTGCCAGCAGCTTCCGGGGAAACACTGAAGCTTTCTTT.

The chain has TRBV7-3 and TRBJ1-6, with D possibly matching TRBD1 (6 bases). V was cut by 5 bases and J by 0 bases, with 14 bases left in between. Germline V gene lookup returns CDR1 SGHTA and CDR2 FQGTGA. This CDR3 has 17 residues. In DNA, the CDR3 is TGTGCCAGCAGCCCAGGGGATTTGGGCTCCTATAATTCACCCCTCCACTTT. Translation: CASSPGDLGSYNSPLHF.

The chain joins TRBV4-2 to TRBJ1-2, with 7 bases fitting TRBD1. This CDR3 comprises 15 residues. Germline CDR1 reads LGHNA; CDR2 reads YNFKEQ. Unmatched junction bases numbered 14, after V lost 5 bases and J lost 8 bases. The chain's CDR3 is CASSSRTGVGTGYTF. The CDR3 DNA reads as TGTGCCAGCAGCAGCAGAACAGGGGTCGGGACCGGCTACACCTTC.

This chain uses TRBV5-1 with TRBJ1-5, with 7 bases lining up with TRBD1. Germline V gene sequence: CDR1 SGHRS, CDR2 YFSETQ. The CDR3 has 14 residues. Germline trimming cut 10 bases from V and 3 bases from J; bases unmatched to any gene: 10. The DNA of the CDR3 is TGCGCCCGGAAGACAGGGTGGATCAATCAGCCCCAGCATTTT. Protein: CARKTGWINQPQHF.

This clone was observed a handful of times. The genes are TRBV30 and TRBJ1-1, with D unresolved. Germline CDR1 and CDR2: GTSNPN and SVGIG (reference sequence). This CDR3 contains 13 residues. The V end lost 8 bases, the J end lost 5 bases, and 18 bases lay between the germline ends. CDR3: CASSPSSGTEAFF. Here the CDR3 DNA reads TGTGCCAGCAGCCCCTCGTCGGGAACTGAAGCTTTCTTT.